This T cell receptor (beta chain) originates from a study of T cell repertoires in aging, cancer and after chemotherapy. Study as a whole: Six age groups, ranging from 30 or younger to 70 or older, included the donors. The whole study produced a dataset of several million TCR reads.

The template was genomic DNA from peripheral blood, not RNA. This CDR3 region has 16 residues. CDR1 and CDR2 (germline): KGHDR, SFDVKD. V shed 0 bases and J shed 14 bases, with 22 bases lying between them. A mixed TRB-A/B primer pool amplified rearranged TRB by multiplex touch-down PCR. Using its own MiXCR run on the multiplex PCR reads, TCRdb lists one record per CDR3 protein. The sample lists about 13,000 distinct CDR3 sequences, around 23% occurring once. The V call is TRBV24-1, the J call TRBJ2-1; TRBD2 might be the D (6 bases). The source is a human donor in good health. Sequenced sample: blood. The CDR3 protein is CATSDLQRSAGLSEFF. The CDR3 nucleotides are TGTGCCACCAGTGATTTGCAAAGGTCGGCGGGGTTATCGGAGTTCTTC.